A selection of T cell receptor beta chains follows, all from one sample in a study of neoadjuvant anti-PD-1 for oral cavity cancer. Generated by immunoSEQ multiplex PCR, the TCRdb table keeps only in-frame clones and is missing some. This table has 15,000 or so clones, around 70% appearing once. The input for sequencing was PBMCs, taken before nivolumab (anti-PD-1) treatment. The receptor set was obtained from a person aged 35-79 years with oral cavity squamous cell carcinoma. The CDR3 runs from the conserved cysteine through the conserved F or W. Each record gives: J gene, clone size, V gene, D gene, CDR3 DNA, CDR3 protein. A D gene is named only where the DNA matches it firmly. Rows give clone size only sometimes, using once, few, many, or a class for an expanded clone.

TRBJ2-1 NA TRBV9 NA TGTGCCAGCAGTGATACCGGGACGGTCTACAATGAGCAGTTCTTC CASSDTGTVYNEQFF
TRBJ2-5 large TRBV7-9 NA TGTGCCAGCAGCTTCGGCGGGGTGAAGACCCAGTACTTC CASSFGGVKTQYF
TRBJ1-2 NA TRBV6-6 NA TGTGCCAGCAGTTACTCAACAAGGGATGGCTACACCTTC CASSYSTRDGYTF
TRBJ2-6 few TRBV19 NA TGTGCCAGTAGTACCTCGGCAGGGTCACCCTCTGGGGCCAACGTCCTGACTTTC CASSTSAGSPSGANVLTF
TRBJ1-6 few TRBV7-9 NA TGTGCCAGCAGCTCTACAGATTCACCCCTCCACTTT CASSSTDSPLHF
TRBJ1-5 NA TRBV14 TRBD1 TGTGCCAGCAGCCAAACAGGGGGCGGGCCCCAGCATTTT CASSQTGGGPQHF
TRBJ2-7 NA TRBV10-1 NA TGCGCCAGCAGTGAGAGAAGGGTGAGCGAGCAGTACTTC CASSERRVSEQYF
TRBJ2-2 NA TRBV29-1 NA TGCAGCGGCCGGTGGGCCGGGGAGCTGTTTTTT CSGRWAGELFF
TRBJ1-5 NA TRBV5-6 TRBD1 TGTGCCAGCAGCGGAGCCGGGACAGAACATCAGCCCCAGCATTTT CASSGAGTEHQPQHF
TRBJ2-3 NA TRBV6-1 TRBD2 TGTGCCAGCAGTGGGCTAGCGGGAACAGATACGCAGTATTTT CASSGLAGTDTQYF
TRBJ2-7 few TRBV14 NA TGTGCCAGCAGCCCTAGTTCGGGGGATGCGGTTTTTATGTACTTC CASSPSSGDAVFMYF
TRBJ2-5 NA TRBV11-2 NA TGTGCCAGCAGCCCCGGAAGGATAAAAGAGACCCAGTACTTC CASSPGRIKETQYF
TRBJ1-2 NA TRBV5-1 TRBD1 TGCGCCAGCAGCTCCTCTGGACAGGAGGATGGCTACACCTTC CASSSSGQEDGYTF
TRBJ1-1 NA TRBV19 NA TGTGCCAGTAGTATCTTTGGGCGGAACACTGAAGCTTTCTTT CASSIFGRNTEAFF
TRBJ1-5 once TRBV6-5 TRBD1 TGTGCCAGTCGATTCGGACAGGAACGCAATCAGCCCCAGCATTTT CASRFGQERNQPQHF
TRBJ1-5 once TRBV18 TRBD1 TGTGCCAGCTCACCTATGACAGGGATGGATCAGCCCCAGCATTTT CASSPMTGMDQPQHF
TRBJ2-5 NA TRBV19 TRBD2 TGTGCCAGTAGCCTAGGTCTAGCGGGGGGCTCGTACCAAGAGACCCAGTACTTC CASSLGLAGGSYQETQYF
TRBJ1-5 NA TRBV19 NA TGTGCCAGTAGTACCCAGGGAGTAAGCAATCAGCCCCAGCATTTT CASSTQGVSNQPQHF
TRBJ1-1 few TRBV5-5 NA TGTGCCAGCAGCTTGGTGGGCAGGTCCACTGAAGCTTTCTTT CASSLVGRSTEAFF
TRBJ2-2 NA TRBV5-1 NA TGCGCCAGCAGCTTGGACGGCACCGGGGAGCTGTTTTTT CASSLDGTGELFF
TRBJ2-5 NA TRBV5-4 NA TGTGCCAGCAGCTTGGATTACACCAAAGAGACCCAGTACTTC CASSLDYTKETQYF
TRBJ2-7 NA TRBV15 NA TGTGCCACCAGCAGAGAAGAGGGGCGATCAGGAGAGCAGTACTTC CATSREEGRSGEQYF
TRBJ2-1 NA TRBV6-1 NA TGTGCCAGCAGCCCCAGGGACTTCACCTACAATGAGCAGTTCTTC CASSPRDFTYNEQFF
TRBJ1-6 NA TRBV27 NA TGTGCCAGCGGCCCTAGACAGCCGGGTTCACCCCTCCACTTT CASGPRQPGSPLHF
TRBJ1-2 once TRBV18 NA TGTGCCAGCTCACCTAACAGGGAAGGGGTGAAGTATGGCTACACCTTC CASSPNREGVKYGYTF
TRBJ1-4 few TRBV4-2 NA TGTGCCAGCAGCCAAGATGCCGGTTTGGGAGGTGAAAAACTGTTTTTT CASSQDAGLGGEKLFF
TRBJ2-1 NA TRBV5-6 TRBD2 TGTGCCAGCAGCTTGGCCGGGGGGGAGCAGTTCTTC CASSLAGGEQFF
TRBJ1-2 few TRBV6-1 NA TGTGCCAGCAGTGAGGTTGCAGGCCTCTATGGCTACACCTTC CASSEVAGLYGYTF
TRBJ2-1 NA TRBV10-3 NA TGTGCCATCAGTGCTGGGATGTACAATGAGCAGTTCTTC CAISAGMYNEQFF
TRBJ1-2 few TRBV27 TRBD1 TGTGCCAGCAGATCACTAACCGGGACAGGGGAGAACTATGGCTACACCTTC CASRSLTGTGENYGYTF
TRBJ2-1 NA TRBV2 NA TGTGCCAGCTCGCCCAGGGGGCTAGCGGGGAGCAATGAGCAGTTCTTC CASSPRGLAGSNEQFF
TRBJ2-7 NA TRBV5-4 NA TGTGCCAGCAGCTATCCCACAGGGAGGTCGGGGGAGCAGTACTTC CASSYPTGRSGEQYF
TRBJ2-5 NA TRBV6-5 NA TGTGCCAGCAGTTACGAGGAGGGGCGGGAGACCCAGTACTTC CASSYEEGRETQYF
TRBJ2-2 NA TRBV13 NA TGTGCCAGCTTTCGACCGACAACGGGCGGGGAGCTGTTTTTT CASFRPTTGGELFF
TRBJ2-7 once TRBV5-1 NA TGCGCCAGTTCGACGGGAATCGAACGCGAGCAGTACTTC CASSTGIEREQYF
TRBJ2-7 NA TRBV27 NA TGTGCCAGCAGTTTACTCAGGGCAGGTTCCTACGAGCAGTACTTC CASSLLRAGSYEQYF
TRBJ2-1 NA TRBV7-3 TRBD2 TGTGCCAGCAGCCTTGCTAGCGGGAGGTACAATGAGCAGTTCTTC CASSLASGRYNEQFF
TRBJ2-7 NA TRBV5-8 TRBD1 TGTGCCAGCAGACCAACAGGGGGCCCCTACGAGCAGTACTTC CASRPTGGPYEQYF
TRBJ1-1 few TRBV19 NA TGTGCCACCACCGGGGGCGGAGCAAAACGGACTGAAGCTTTCTTT CATTGGGAKRTEAFF
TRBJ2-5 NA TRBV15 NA TGTGCCACCAGCAGAGACCCCGCAGAGACCCAGTACTTC CATSRDPAETQYF
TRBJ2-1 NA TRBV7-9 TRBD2 TGTGCCAGCAGCCTCGGGACTAGCACCAGATACAATGAGCAGTTCTTC CASSLGTSTRYNEQFF
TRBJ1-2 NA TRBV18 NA TGTGCCAGCTCACCGGGTAAAGCCTATGGCTACACCTTC CASSPGKAYGYTF
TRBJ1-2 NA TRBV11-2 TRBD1 TGTGCCAGCAGCTTGGGACAGCACTATGGCTACACCTTC CASSLGQHYGYTF
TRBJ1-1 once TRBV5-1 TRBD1 TGCGCCAGCAGAACCGAGGACAGGGGGAACACTGAAGCTTTCTTT CASRTEDRGNTEAFF
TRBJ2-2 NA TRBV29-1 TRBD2 TGCAGCGCTGGCCTAGGCGGGGGGGCCGGGGCCGGGGAGCTGTTTTTT CSAGLGGGAGAGELFF
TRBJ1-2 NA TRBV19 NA TGTGCCAGTAGACAGGGCTATGGCTACACCTTC CASRQGYGYTF